These 18 T cell receptor beta chains were sequenced from one sample in a study of blood T cell repertoires in COVID-19. Measured with immunoSEQ multiplex PCR; TCRdb has only the in-frame clones, and not every one. The data hold 260,000 or so clones, with approximately 87% observed a single time. The material sequenced was peripheral blood. Receptors were obtained from a human donor in a cohort sampled during active COVID-19.

This chain links TRBV29-1 with TRBJ2-5, with 7 positions matching TRBD1. The J segment lost 1 base and the V segment lost 5 bases, leaving 1 base of the junction unmatched. The CDR3 consists of 12 residues. Germline values: CDR1 SQVTM, CDR2 ANQGSEA. The CDR3 protein is CSVRQGQETQYF. DNA for the CDR3: TGCAGCGTTCGACAGGGCCAAGAGACCCAGTACTTC. Using reference TRBV29-1 and TRBJ2-5 for the parts outside the CDR3, the full variable domain is SAVISQKPSRDICQRGTSLTIQCQVDSQVTMMFWYRQQPGQSLTLIATANQGSEATYESGFVIDKFPISRPNLTFSTLTVSNMSPEDSSIYLCSVRQGQETQYFGPGTRLLVL.

This clone was seen a handful of times. This chain joins TRBV2 and TRBJ1-1; TRBD1 matches 9 bases. The CDR3 extends over 13 amino acids. The V gene's germline CDR1 is SNHLY and CDR2 FYNNEI. With 6 bases clipped from V and 4 bases from J, the junction kept 3 bases outside the gene matches. This CDR3 reads CASSAQGATEAFF. Written as DNA, the CDR3 is TGTGCCAGCAGCGCACAGGGGGCCACTGAAGCTTTCTTT. Full variable domain (rest looked up from reference TRBV2 and TRBJ1-1): EPEVTQTPSHQVTQMGQEVILRCVPISNHLYFYWYRQILGQKVEFLVSFYNNEISEKSEIFDDQFSVERPDGSNFTLKIRSTKLEDSAMYFCASSAQGATEAFFGQGTRLTVV.

Here the CDR3 DNA reads TGTGCCAGCTCACCGAGACAGGTTCCTGATCAGCCCCAGCATTTT. Encoded protein: CASSPRQVPDQPQHF. V is TRBV18 and J is TRBJ1-5; D is possibly TRBD1 (6 bases). Germline V gene sequence: CDR1 KGHSH, CDR2 LQKENI. The CDR3 contains 15 residues. The germline V and J ends were trimmed by 3 bases and 5 bases, with 14 bases remaining between them.

The rearrangement uses TRBV6-4 and TRBJ2-7, with 10 bases lining up with TRBD2. Per germline, CDR1 MRHNA and CDR2 SNTAGT. With 7 bases clipped from V and 2 bases from J, the junction kept 20 bases outside the gene matches. The CDR3 spans 19 residues. CDR3 bases: TGTGCCAGCACTCCCCCACGCCTGCCTCTAGCGGGAGTGGCCTACGAGCAGTACTTC. It codes for CASTPPRLPLAGVAYEQYF.

This clone was recorded once. This sequence joins TRBV7-9 and TRBJ2-7; the match to TRBD1 covers 9 bases. Germline lookup yields CDR1 SEHNR and CDR2 FQNEAQ (reference sequence). This CDR3 spans 15 amino acids. V gave up 11 bases and J gave up 2 bases; unmatched junction bases: 13. The CDR3 here is CAGSTRDREPYEQYF. The CDR3 region has the DNA TGTGCCGGGTCCACAAGGGACAGGGAGCCCTACGAGCAGTACTTC.

V and J are TRBV19 and TRBJ1-1, with 8 nucleotides matching TRBD1. This CDR3 has 14 residues. V lost 1 base to trimming and J lost 4 bases; unmatched junction nucleotides: 2. Germline V gene data show CDR1 as LNHDA and CDR2 as SQIVND (reference sequence). The CDR3 bases are TGTGCCAGTAGTATAGCGGGGACAGGCACTGAAGCTTTCTTT. Encoded protein: CASSIAGTGTEAFF.

The chain combines TRBV15 with TRBJ2-2; 11 bases agree with TRBD2. V was clipped by 0 bases and J by 7 bases; unmatched bases: 7. Germline assignment: CDR1 LNHNV and CDR2 YYDKDF (reference sequence). This CDR3 is built from 17 residues. The CDR3 bases are TGTGCCACCAGCAGAGACACTAGCGGGAGAAGTAACGGGGAGCTGTTTTTT. Translating gives CATSRDTSGRSNGELFF.

CDR3 nucleotides: TGTGCCAGTGCAGACTACAATGAGCAGTTCTTC. Its protein is CASADYNEQFF. This chain links TRBV7-2 with TRBJ2-1, with no clear D. The germline V and J ends were trimmed by 9 bases and 3 bases, with 6 bases remaining between them. From germline, CDR1 is SGHTA and CDR2 FQGNSA. The CDR3 is made up of 11 amino acids. Drawing the rest from reference TRBV7-2 and TRBJ2-1, the complete variable domain is GAGVSQSPSNKVTEKGKDVELRCDPISGHTALYWYRQSLGQGLEFLIYFQGNSAPDKSGLPSDRFSAERTGGSVSTLTIQRTQQEDSAVYLCASADYNEQFFGPGTRLTVL.

The chain is built from TRBV3-1 (or the pseudogene TRBV3-2) and TRBJ1-6; the D gene is possibly TRBD1 (5 bases). Trimming left V 4 bases short and J 6 bases short, with 13 bases between. Looked up from germline, CDR1 is LGHDT and CDR2 is YNNKEL (reference sequence). The CDR3 sequence is 15 residues long. The CDR3 here is CASSLTDLSNSPLHF. As DNA, the CDR3 is TGTGCCAGCAGCCTGACAGACCTAAGTAATTCACCCCTCCACTTT.

With respect to this clone: At one end, the junction sequence differs from germline, possibly due to a read error. The chain couples TRBV7-3 to TRBJ2-3; D is unclear. Germline lookup yields CDR1 SGHTA and CDR2 FQGTGA. This CDR3 is 16 amino acids long. In DNA form, the CDR3 reads TGTGCCAGCGGCTTAATCGGCAGCGCTAGCACAGATACGCAGTATTTT. Its protein product is CASGLIGSASTDTQYF. The full variable domain, rest sourced from reference TRBV7-3 and TRBJ2-3, is GAGVSQTPSNKVTEKGKYVELRCDPISGHTALYWYRQSLGQGPEFLIYFQGTGAADDSGLPNDRFFAVRPEGSVSTLKIQRTERGDSAVYLCASGLIGSASTDTQYFGPGTRLTVL.

With regard to this clone: The junction does not match germline at one end; this may be a read error. The V and J genes are TRBV6-1 and TRBJ2-7; the D gene is possibly TRBD2 (5 bases). CDR3 length: 13 residues. CDR1 and CDR2 from the germline V gene are MNHNS and SASEGT. CDR3 amino acids: CASREGGPYEQYF. In DNA form, the CDR3 reads TGTGCCAGCAGGGAAGGAGGCCCTTACGAGCAGTACTTC.

The sample holds a few counts of this clone. This rearrangement joins TRBV6-1 to TRBJ2-7, with 8 bases matching TRBD2. The V segment lost 1 base and the J segment 4 bases; nucleotides outside the gene matches: 3. The CDR3 runs to 14 residues. CDR1 MNHNS and CDR2 SASEGT come from the germline V gene. DNA for the CDR3: TGTGCCAGCAGTGAAGTACTAGCGGATTACGAGCAGTACTTC. This encodes CASSEVLADYEQYF.

The genes are TRBV9 and TRBJ1-3; D gene uncertain. V was cut by 0 bases and J by 1 base, with 5 bases left in between. Germline V gene data show CDR1 as SGDLS and CDR2 as YYNGEE. The CDR3 is 14 residues long. The CDR3 DNA reads as TGTGCCAGCAGCGTAGTACAGTCTGGAAACACCATATATTTT. Its protein product is CASSVVQSGNTIYF.

The chain joins TRBV7-3 to TRBJ2-3; D may be TRBD2 (6 bases). With 5 bases removed from V and 1 base from J, the gap between germline ends came to 13 bases. The CDR3 spans 15 residues. Germline CDR1 is SGHTA and CDR2 is FQGTGA. In DNA form, the CDR3 reads TGTGCCAGCAGCCGTGCGCGGGACCGCACAGATACGCAGTATTTT. Translating it yields CASSRARDRTDTQYF.

The chain links TRBV15 to TRBJ1-5; D might be TRBD1 (5 bases). Germline CDR1 reads LNHNV; CDR2 reads YYDKDF (reference sequence). V shed 3 bases and J shed 7 bases, with 13 bases lying between them. This CDR3 has 14 residues. CDR3 amino acids: CATSRGLGGQPQHF. In nucleotides, the CDR3 is TGTGCCACCAGCAGGGGGCTGGGGGGACAGCCCCAGCATTTT.

V and J are TRBV6-5 and TRBJ1-4; 7 bases line up with TRBD1. Germline V gene sequence: CDR1 MNHEY, CDR2 SVGAGI. This CDR3 has 16 amino acids. V lost 0 bases, J lost 3 bases, and 4 bases stayed unmatched. CDR3 DNA sequence: TGTGCCAGCAGTTACTCGCCAGGGGGAGCTAATGAAAAACTGTTTTTT. Encoded protein: CASSYSPGGANEKLFF.

The chain joins TRBV10-3 to TRBJ2-5; TRBD1 matches 8 bases. Per the germline V gene, CDR1 is ENHRY and CDR2 is SYGVKD. J was trimmed by 5 bases and V by 10 bases; bases with no gene match: 9. This CDR3 has 13 residues. This CDR3 reads CATAGTGRETQYF. In nucleotides, the CDR3 is TGTGCCACCGCCGGGACAGGTCGGGAGACCCAGTACTTC.

The V gene is TRBV6-6, the J gene TRBJ2-3; D is uncertain. This CDR3 comprises 12 residues. The germline V and J ends were trimmed by 8 bases and 8 bases, with 14 bases remaining between them. CDR1 is MNHNY and CDR2 is SVGAGI in the germline V gene (reference sequence). The CDR3 region is CASGPTVGTQYF. CDR3 DNA sequence: TGTGCCAGCGGGCCCACTGTAGGTACGCAGTATTTT.